This TCR beta chain was identified during a study of metastatic and nonmetastatic thyroid tumors. Study background: Malignant and benign thyroid patients had repertoires compared in peripheral blood and tumor or nodule tissue.

Every patient was untreated before thyroid surgery. The CDR3 is 14 residues long. Looked up from germline, CDR1 is ENHRY and CDR2 is SYGVKD. V was clipped by 2 bases and J by 4 bases, with 10 bases between them. This clone was seen repeatedly, ten times or more. Methods used by the authors: CDR3 differences across clinicopathological groups were used to build a distant-metastasis classifier for papillary thyroid cancer. TCRdb re-called clones from the PCR reads using MiXCR. The authors' filters were not applied to this entry. This table holds about 21,000 clones, around 30% found once. The sample comprised blood. This TCR was recovered from a female donor with papillary thyroid cancer or a benign thyroid nodule (not recorded which). Some clones in this sample may be carry-over from other donors' samples. The chain has TRBV10-3 and TRBJ2-3; TRBD1 or TRBD2 may be the D gene (6 bases each). CDR3: CAISERGGPDTQYF. CDR3 sequence (DNA): TGTGCCATCAGTGAGCGTGGGGGGCCAGATACGCAGTATTTT.